This TCR beta chain was captured in a study of T-cell reconstitution after alpha-beta-depleted transplantation in children. V was shortened by 1 base and J by 13 bases, with 28 bases between the two germline ends. The germline CDR1 and CDR2 sequences are SGHTA and FQGTGA. The CDR3 has 18 amino acids. This clonotype was picked up a small number of times. Its antigen is unidentified. Regarding the study as a whole: After transplant, at about two months, alpha-beta T cells were reportedly derived from several hundred expanded graft clones.

Construction of the TCRbeta library involved unique molecular identifiers. TCRdb recomputed calls from the PCR reads with MiXCR, one row per CDR3 protein. The sample carries 85,000 to 120,000 distinct CDR3 sequences, around 7.8% recorded once. The chain employs TRBV7-3 and TRBJ1-4; D might be TRBD1 (5 bases). The sequencing here drew on PBMCs, taken before TCRalphabeta/CD19-depleted stem cell transplant. The TCR originated in a boy under 10 years old with acute lymphoblastic leukemia, due to receive a stem cell transplant. The CDR3 sequence is CASSLNEMAGQDPDGLFF. CDR3 in DNA: TGTGCCAGCAGCTTAAACGAGATGGCAGGACAAGATCCTGATGGACTGTTTTTT.